What follows are 8 T cell receptor beta chains derived from one specimen sequenced in a study of blood T cell repertoires in COVID-19. The table came from immunoSEQ multiplex PCR; TCRdb's copy has only in-frame clones and leaves some out. The profile covers over 100,000 clones, with over 70% appearing a single time and over 12% taken by the ten largest. Sequencing used peripheral blood. The receptors stem from a man in his fifties with acute or convalescent COVID-19.

V usage is TRBV28 and J usage is TRBJ2-2, with TRBD1 as a possible D gene (5 bases). V gave up 1 base and J gave up 7 bases, with 10 bases separating them. CDR1 MDHEN and CDR2 SYDVKM come from the germline V gene. CDR3 size: 14 residues. The CDR3 is CASSLSPQGGELFF. Here the CDR3 DNA reads TGTGCCAGCAGTTTATCACCCCAGGGCGGGGAGCTGTTTTTT.

V usage is TRBV19 and J usage is TRBJ2-1; D possibly corresponds to TRBD2 (5 bases). Germline CDR1 LNHDA, CDR2 SQIVND (reference sequence). V shed 5 bases and J shed 15 bases, with 17 bases lying between them. This CDR3 is 12 amino acids long. The DNA of the CDR3 is TGTGCCAGTAGTCCCTCCCGAGGGATGGCGTTCTTC. This sequence encodes CASSPSRGMAFF.

In this sample, this clone turned up a few times. The chain links TRBV4-1 to TRBJ2-1, with a tentative D call TRBD1 (6 bases). Trimming removed 8 bases at V and 7 bases at J, with 21 bases between. The CDR3 is 15 residues long. Germline loops: CDR1 MGHRA, CDR2 YSYEKL. The CDR3 DNA reads TGCGCCAGCGAGACCGGAAGGGGGTTTGGGAATGAGCAGTTCTTC. Translation gives CASETGRGFGNEQFF.

The CDR3 coding sequence is TGTGCCAGCAGTGAAGTAACCTCAGGGACAGGCACTGAAGCTTTCTTT. Translating it yields CASSEVTSGTGTEAFF. The V and J genes are TRBV6-1 and TRBJ1-1, with 8 bases identical to TRBD1. Trimming removed 1 base from V and 4 bases from J; junction bases left unmatched: 8. The germline CDR1 and CDR2 sequences are MNHNS and SASEGT. This CDR3 comprises 16 residues.

By share of the sample, this clone is medium-sized. The J gene is TRBJ2-2, the V gene TRBV24-1, with a possible D match to TRBD2 (5 bases). In germline, CDR1 is KGHDR, CDR2 SFDVKD. This CDR3 spans 14 amino acids. Trimming took 5 bases from V and 5 from J, leaving 11 bases between them. CDR3 DNA sequence: TGTGCCACCAGTGCCAGCGGAGGAACCGGGGAGCTGTTTTTT. Its translation is CATSASGGTGELFF.

The chain has TRBV7-9 and TRBJ2-3; a possible D gene is TRBD1 (5 bases). CDR1 is SEHNR, CDR2 FQNEAQ, per germline (reference sequence). V gave up 0 bases and J gave up 6 bases, with 10 bases separating them. This CDR3 is built from 14 residues. This CDR3 is CASSLAGASDTQYF. The CDR3 coding sequence is TGTGCCAGCAGCTTAGCAGGGGCATCCGATACGCAGTATTTT.

The chain joins TRBV28 to TRBJ2-7; TRBD1 might be the D (5 bases). The CDR3 covers 12 residues. CDR1 and CDR2 (germline): MDHEN, SYDVKM. V lost 10 bases and J lost 3, with 13 bases in between. This chain's CDR3 is CATSRGNYEQYF. The CDR3 region has the DNA TGTGCCACCTCAAGGGGCAACTACGAGCAGTACTTC.

V and J are TRBV5-1 and TRBJ2-3; 11 bases align to TRBD2. Losses at the gene ends were 7 bases for V and 6 bases for J; bases not matched to a gene: 7. This CDR3 comprises 14 residues. Germline V gene data show CDR1 as SGHRS and CDR2 as YFSETQ. CDR3: CASSLAGESDTQYF. The CDR3 region has the DNA TGCGCCAGCTCACTAGCGGGAGAGTCCGATACGCAGTATTTT.